This T cell receptor beta chain emerged from a study of blood T cell repertoires in COVID-19. Turning to the study itself: Sites across the United States, Italy and Spain contributed samples from acute and convalescent COVID-19. In each case, the material was cDNA or gDNA derived from T cells, B-cell-depleted T cells, or PBMCs.

Clones were read by immunoSEQ multiplex PCR, and TCRdb kept only the in-frame ones, dropping some. The repertoire holds over 300,000 clones, approximately 90% seen once, with about 6% in the top ten. Resolution of symptoms, clearance, or two negative PCRs was present in recovered Cohort 3 donors. Trimming removed 0 bases from V and 6 bases from J, with 8 bases in between. Germline CDR1 is SGHTA and CDR2 is FQGNSA. The CDR3 extends over 13 amino acids. This receptor was taken from a woman under 40 who had recovered from COVID-19. The chain links TRBV7-2 to TRBJ1-2; D is uncertain. Material for sequencing was PBMCs or T cells enriched from blood (not recorded which). As DNA, the CDR3 is TGTGCCAGCAGCTTAGCTGGGAGGAATGGCTACACCTTC. Translation gives CASSLAGRNGYTF.